Detailed here is one T cell receptor (beta chain). No antigen is known for it. With no exception, relapse followed autologous stem cell transplantation in all patients, and brentuximab vedotin exposure varied. From thawed PBMCs, CD4+ T cells were purified using magnetic negative selection. This record belongs to a study of PD-1 blockade in classical Hodgkin lymphoma. Across the study: Nivolumab dosing for patients was 3 mg/kg, administered intravenously every 2 weeks.

Germline-derived CDR1 and CDR2 are GTSNPN and SVGIG (reference sequence). CDR3 length equals 15 residues. V lost 2 bases to trimming and J lost 5 bases; unmatched junction nucleotides: 7. Only in-frame clones appear in the TCRdb table, and some are missing; sequencing was by immunoSEQ multiplex PCR. Found here are about 27,000 clones, more than 60% of them singletons; the top ten hold less than 2.5%. The study's findings and limits: CD8+ TCR diversity did not rise significantly by C4D1, unlike CD4+. Reports described newly diagnosed patients as having lower baseline TCR diversity than healthy donors. Patients who responded completely had about the same baseline diversity as newly diagnosed patients.

The receptor was isolated from a human donor with classical Hodgkin lymphoma. This chain connects TRBV30 to TRBJ1-4, with 8 positions matching TRBD1. The sample in question was CD4+ T cells from blood, obtained at baseline. DNA of the CDR3: TGTGCCTGGAGTACTTCCGGGACAGGAAATGAAAAACTGTTTTTT. Its translation: CAWSTSGTGNEKLFF. The full variable domain, rest sourced from reference TRBV30 and TRBJ1-4, is SQTIHQWPATLVQPVGSPLSLECTVEGTSNPNLYWYRQAAGRGLQLLFYSVGIGQISSEVPQNLSASRPQDRQFILSSKKLLLSDSGFYLCAWSTSGTGNEKLFFGSGTQLSVL.